This T cell receptor (beta chain) was identified during a study of human T cells and chemical hapten exposure. Using its own MiXCR run on the RACE reads, TCRdb lists one record per CDR3 protein. This table holds some 38,000 distinct CDR3 sequences, less than 9% found once. The ends lost 3 bases at V and 5 bases at J; junction bases unmatched: 5. This CDR3 has 15 amino acids. Germline V gene lookup returns CDR1 KGHSH and CDR2 LQKENI. This clonotype was counted only a few times. Regarding time point: pre-sensitization, week 0. Treatment here: therapeutic diphenylcyclopropenone sensitization with weekly scalp DPC.

The material was whole blood, obtained in connection with sensitization to the hapten diphenylcyclopropenone (DPC). The genes are TRBV18 and TRBJ2-1; 9 positions match TRBD1. This receptor was taken from a woman in her 50s with alopecia areata. Some clones in this sample may be carry-over from other donors' samples. The CDR3 nucleotides read TGTGCCAGCTCACCGAGGGACAGGGCCCACAATGAGCAGTTCTTC. This gives the protein CASSPRDRAHNEQFF.